These T cell receptor beta chains were read from a single sample in a study of Graves' ophthalmopathy and Graves' hyperthyroidism. TCRdb fed the multiplex PCR reads into MiXCR, producing one record per CDR3 protein. The repertoire holds around 1.1 million distinct CDR3 sequences, with about two fifths as singletons. Sequencing was performed on peripheral blood or thyroid tissue (not recorded which). The receptors were sampled from an adult man with Graves' hyperthyroidism. CDR3s include the opening cysteine and the closing phenylalanine or tryptophan. The D gene is left open where the match is weak. Not all rows give a size; the values are once, few, many and, for expanded clones, a class.

D gene | J gene | clone size | V gene | CDR3 DNA | CDR3 protein
- | TRBJ2-7 | many | TRBV20-1 | TGCAGTGCTAGCCGTCTGACAGCCTACGAGCAGTACTTC | CSASRLTAYEQYF
- | TRBJ2-2 | many | TRBV4-3 | TGCGCCAGCAGCGAGGATCGGAACACCGGGGAGCTGTTTTTT | CASSEDRNTGELFF
- | TRBJ1-6 | - | TRBV5-5 | TGTGCCAGCAGCTTGGCCCAGAGCTCCTATAATTCACCCCCCCACTTT | CASSLAQSSYNSPPHF
- | TRBJ1-2 | - | TRBV15 | TGTGCCACCAGCAGAGCGCGATCTAGAGGATCCTATGGCTACACCTTC | CATSRARSRGSYGYTF
TRBD1 | TRBJ1-2 | - | TRBV10-3 | TGTGCCATCAGTGAGTTCGGGGACAGGGGAGTCGGCTACACCTTC | CAISEFGDRGVGYTF
- | TRBJ1-4 | - | TRBV24-1 | TGTGCCACCAGTGATCCCGGGACGGCGAACACCGGGGATGAAAAACTGTTTTTT | CATSDPGTANTGDEKLFF
- | TRBJ1-1 | many | TRBV10-3 | TGTGCCACCCGGGGGGGCAACACTGAAGCTTTCTTT | CATRGGNTEAFF
TRBD1 | TRBJ2-7 | - | TRBV5-1 | TGCGCCAGCAGTAATGGACAGGGGAGCTCCTACGAGCAGTACTTC | CASSNGQGSSYEQYF
TRBD1 | TRBJ1-2 | - | TRBV5-1 | TGCGCCAGCAGCTCGGACAGGGACACGACCCCCTTC | CASSSDRDTTPF
- | TRBJ2-7 | few | TRBV20-1 | TGCAGTGCTAGAGACGAGGGCGCCTTGTATTACGAGCAGTACTTC | CSARDEGALYYEQYF
- | TRBJ2-5 | few | TRBV28 | TGTGCCAGCAGTTTCCGCCGGCAGGGACAAGAGACCCAGTACTTC | CASSFRRQGQETQYF
- | TRBJ2-6 | many | TRBV20-1 | TGCAGTGCTAGAGGTCGCGGGGGGGCCAACGTCCTGACTTTC | CSARGRGGANVLTF
- | TRBJ1-1 | many | TRBV29-1 | TGCAGCGGACACAGCCACACTGAAGCTTTCTTT | CSGHSHTEAFF
- | TRBJ1-2 | few | TRBV20-1 | TGCAGTGCTAGAACCTCGGACGAAGTAGCTAACTATGGCTACACCTTC | CSARTSDEVANYGYTF
- | TRBJ1-2 | many | TRBV13 | TGTGCCAGCAGCTCAGGCGGGGACGGGAACTATGGCTACACCTTC | CASSSGGDGNYGYTF
TRBD1 | TRBJ2-7 | many | TRBV4-3 | TGCGCCAGCAGCCAAGGTACAGGGGCAGGGTACGAGCAGTACTTC | CASSQGTGAGYEQYF
TRBD2 | TRBJ2-5 | - | TRBV5-1 | TGCGCCAGCAGCTTGGGACCCGCTAGCGGGAGGGAGACCCAGTACTTC | CASSLGPASGRETQYF
- | TRBJ2-7 | few | TRBV13 | TGTGCCAGCAGCTTAAGTGGCAGGGTCAACGAGCAGTACTTC | CASSLSGRVNEQYF
- | TRBJ2-7 | many | TRBV20-1 | TGCAGTGCTAAGAACAACCCCTACGAGCAGTACTTC | CSAKNNPYEQYF
- | TRBJ1-1 | few | TRBV30 | TGTGCCTGGAGTGAATGGACAGACAACACTGAAGCTTTCTTT | CAWSEWTDNTEAFF
- | TRBJ2-7 | - | TRBV2 | TGTGCCAGCAGTGGGGCGGCGGCGGACTACGAGCAGTACTTC | CASSGAAADYEQYF
- | TRBJ1-5 | once | TRBV4-1 | TGCGCCAGCAGCCAAGTCGGGATAATTCAGCCCCAGCATTTT | CASSQVGIIQPQHF
- | TRBJ2-5 | - | TRBV20-1 | TGCAGTGCTACCGGTTTGGGGGGAGAGACCCAGTACTTC | CSATGLGGETQYF
- | TRBJ1-1 | many | TRBV20-1 | TGCAGTGCTAGGGGTGGGGCAGGGGATTTTGTAGCTTTCTTT | CSARGGAGDFVAFF
- | TRBJ2-7 | many | TRBV11-2 | TGTGCCAGCAGCTTTTCCACCTTGGACTCCTACGAGCAGTACTTC | CASSFSTLDSYEQYF
- | TRBJ1-4 | few | TRBV27 | TGTGCCAGCAGTAGCGCGGGAACGAGATACGAAAAACTGTTTTTT | CASSSAGTRYEKLFF
- | TRBJ2-5 | few | TRBV28 | TGTGCCAGCAGTTTCATATCCGTAACGGGTGTAGAGACCCAGTACTTC | CASSFISVTGVETQYF
- | TRBJ1-2 | - | TRBV12-3/TRBV12-4 | TGTGCCAGCGTTGTCCAGGACCTGGGCTACACCTTC | CASVVQDLGYTF
- | TRBJ2-2 | few | TRBV7-9 | TGTGCCAGCAGCTCGTTGGACGGGCCGAACGGGAACACCGGGGAGCTGTTTTTT | CASSSLDGPNGNTGELFF
TRBD1 | TRBJ2-7 | few | TRBV18 | TGTGCCAGCTCACTTCGGACAGGGTTGGGCGAGCAGTACTTC | CASSLRTGLGEQYF
- | TRBJ1-5 | few | TRBV2 | TGTGCCAGCAGCCGGGACAACCCGCATCAGCCCCAGCATTTT | CASSRDNPHQPQHF
- | TRBJ2-7 | few | TRBV25-1 | TGTGCCAGCACCGAGTCGGGGACCCCCTACGAGCAGTACTTC | CASTESGTPYEQYF
TRBD1 | TRBJ2-5 | many | TRBV7-3 | TGTGCCAGCAGGCCGGGACAGGGCTCGTCCGGGACCCAGTACTTC | CASRPGQGSSGTQYF
- | TRBJ1-4 | - | TRBV2 | TGTGCCAGCAAGAGGCTCGAAAAACTGTTTTTT | CASKRLEKLFF
TRBD2 | TRBJ2-2 | - | TRBV29-1 | TGCAGCGTTGAGGGACTAGCGGGAACCGGGGAGCTGTTTTTT | CSVEGLAGTGELFF
TRBD1 | TRBJ1-1 | once | TRBV6-7 | TGTGCCAGCAGTTACTCTCCTTGTCCAGGACAGGGGAACACTGAAGCTTTCTTT | CASSYSPCPGQGNTEAFF
- | TRBJ1-1 | - | TRBV29-1 | TGCAGCGTTGCCTACCAGGGGTTGGACACTGAAGCTTTCTTT | CSVAYQGLDTEAFF
TRBD1 | TRBJ2-7 | few | TRBV9 | TGTGCCAGCAGCGTCCAAACAGGGGGACTCCACGAGCAGTACTTC | CASSVQTGGLHEQYF
TRBD1 | TRBJ1-6 | - | TRBV15 | TGTGCCACCAGCAGATCGACAGGGGCGAGTAATTCACCCCTCCACTTT | CATSRSTGASNSPLHF
- | TRBJ2-2 | few | TRBV7-3 | TGTGCCAGCGATGGGGGATCCGGGGAGCTGTTTTTT | CASDGGSGELFF
- | TRBJ2-5 | - | TRBV2 | TGTGCCAGCAGCACCTTTGGAGGTCGAGAGACCCAGTACTTC | CASSTFGGRETQYF
- | TRBJ2-5 | - | TRBV7-9 | TGTGCCAGCAAGGCACTAGAGGTTACCGGGACTCAAGAGACCCAGTACTTC | CASKALEVTGTQETQYF
- | TRBJ1-6 | - | TRBV25-1 | TGTGCCAGCAGTGCTAGCCTCCAGAGGCCACCCCTCCACTTT | CASSASLQRPPLHF
TRBD1 | TRBJ2-2 | - | TRBV20-1 | TGCAGTGCTAGTATACAGGGGCTGAAAACCGGGGAGCTGTTTTTT | CSASIQGLKTGELFF
- | TRBJ2-2 | - | TRBV9 | TGTGCCAGCAGCTTTCTACAGGTTCCCACCGGGGAGCTGTTTTTT | CASSFLQVPTGELFF
- | TRBJ2-7 | many | TRBV10-3 | TGTGCCATCAGTGAGCCCGAGGAGGGGGCCTACGAGCAGTACTTC | CAISEPEEGAYEQYF
- | TRBJ2-5 | - | TRBV20-1 | TGCAGTGCTATCCCTAGCACAGAGACCCAGTACTTC | CSAIPSTETQYF